These 2 T cell receptor beta chains share one sample of origin, sequenced in a study of blood T cell repertoires in COVID-19. This table comes from immunoSEQ multiplex PCR, and its TCRdb copy is limited to in-frame clones, with some not included. The profile shows around 130,000 clones, about 87% of them singletons. The sample was peripheral blood. These receptors were taken from a human donor with COVID-19, enrolled during active disease. The donor label of this sample is uncertain.

V gene TRBV27 combines with J gene TRBJ1-5; TRBD1 agrees at 8 bases. The CDR3 is made up of 16 amino acids. V trimming: 4 bases; J trimming: 2 bases; junction bases outside the gene matches: 7. Germline CDR1 reads MNHEY; CDR2 reads SMNVEV (reference sequence). CDR3 sequence (DNA): TGTGCCAGCAGTTGGACAGGGTCGGGTGGCAATCAGCCCCAGCATTTT. Amino acid sequence: CASSWTGSGGNQPQHF.

The rearrangement uses TRBV7-9 and TRBJ1-2; 10 bases fit TRBD1. This CDR3 has 17 amino acids. Germline V gives CDR1 SEHNR, CDR2 FQNEAQ (reference sequence). J was trimmed by 7 bases and V by 4 bases; bases with no gene match: 15. The CDR3 sequence is CASSSSAPGQGKSGYTF. CDR3 coding DNA: TGTGCCAGCAGCTCCTCAGCCCCGGGACAGGGGAAATCTGGCTACACCTTC.